The sequence of this TCR beta chain was determined in a study of identical twins. Regarding the study as a whole: Modelling underestimated the level of out-of-frame TCR alpha sharing observed in monozygotic twins.

TCRdb re-analysed the 5' RACE reads in MiXCR, keeping a single row per CDR3 protein. The sample consists of 450,000 or so distinct CDR3 sequences, 13% to 15% of them appearing once. V was pared by 3 bases and J by 0 bases, with 9 bases between. The CDR3 is 14 residues long. CDR1 and CDR2 from the germline V gene are SGHDN and FVKESK. On this clonotype itself: The antigen remains undetermined.

These records were also assigned to another study, of yellow fever vaccine responses in identical twins.

The chain is built from TRBV14 and TRBJ2-7; tentatively, D is TRBD1 (5 bases). This TCR was recovered from a woman aged 18-29 years in good health. Sequences were obtained from CD4+ T cells sorted from blood. DNA for the CDR3: TGTGCCAGCAGCCACCCAGGGATCTCCTACGAGCAGTACTTC. Its protein is CASSHPGISYEQYF.